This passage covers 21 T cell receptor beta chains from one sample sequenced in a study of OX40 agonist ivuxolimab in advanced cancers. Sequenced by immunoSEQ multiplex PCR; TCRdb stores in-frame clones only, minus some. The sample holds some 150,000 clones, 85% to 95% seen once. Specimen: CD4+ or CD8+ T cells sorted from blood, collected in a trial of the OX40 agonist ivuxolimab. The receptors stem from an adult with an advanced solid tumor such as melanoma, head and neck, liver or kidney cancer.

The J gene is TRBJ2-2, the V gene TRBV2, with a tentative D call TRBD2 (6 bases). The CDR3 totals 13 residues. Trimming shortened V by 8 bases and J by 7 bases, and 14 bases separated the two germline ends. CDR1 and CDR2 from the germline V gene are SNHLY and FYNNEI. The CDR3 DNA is TGTGCCAGCTCCCTTACGGGGGTCGGGGAGCTGTTTTTT. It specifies CASSLTGVGELFF.

CDR3 loop: CASSDRTGGYNEQFF. DNA of the CDR3: TGTGCCAGCAGCGATCGGACAGGGGGCTACAATGAGCAGTTCTTC. This rearrangement joins TRBV9 to TRBJ2-1, with 10 positions matching TRBD1. V lost 3 bases, J lost 3 bases, and 3 bases stayed unmatched. Germline V gene lookup returns CDR1 SGDLS and CDR2 YYNGEE. The CDR3 contains 15 residues.

The CDR3 DNA sequence: TGTGCCAGCAGTGATTCCGACAGCGGAAATCAGCCCCAGCATTTT. This translates into CASSDSDSGNQPQHF. The V and J genes are TRBV6-1 and TRBJ1-5, with D perhaps matching TRBD1 (5 bases). This CDR3 contains 15 residues. Between the trimmed V and J ends, which lost 3 bases and 4 bases, there was a span of 13 bases. Germline V lookup: CDR1 MNHNS, CDR2 SASEGT.

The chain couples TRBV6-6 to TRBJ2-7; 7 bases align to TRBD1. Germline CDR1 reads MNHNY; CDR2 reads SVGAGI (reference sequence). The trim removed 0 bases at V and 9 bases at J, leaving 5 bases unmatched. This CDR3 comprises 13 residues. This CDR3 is CASSYSTGWVQYF. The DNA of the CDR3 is TGTGCCAGCAGTTACTCGACAGGGTGGGTGCAGTACTTC.

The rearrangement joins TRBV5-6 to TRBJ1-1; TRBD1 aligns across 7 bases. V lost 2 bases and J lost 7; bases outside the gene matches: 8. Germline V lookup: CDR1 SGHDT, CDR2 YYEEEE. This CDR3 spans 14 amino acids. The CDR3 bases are TGTGCCAGCAGCTTAATAACAGGGGAGAATGAAGCTTTCTTT. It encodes CASSLITGENEAFF.

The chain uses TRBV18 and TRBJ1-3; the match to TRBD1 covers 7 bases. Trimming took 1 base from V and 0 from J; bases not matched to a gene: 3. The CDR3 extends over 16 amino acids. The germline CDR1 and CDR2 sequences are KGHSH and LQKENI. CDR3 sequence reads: CASSPRDRSSGNTIYF. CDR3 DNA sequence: TGTGCCAGCTCACCACGGGACAGATCCTCTGGAAACACCATATATTTT.

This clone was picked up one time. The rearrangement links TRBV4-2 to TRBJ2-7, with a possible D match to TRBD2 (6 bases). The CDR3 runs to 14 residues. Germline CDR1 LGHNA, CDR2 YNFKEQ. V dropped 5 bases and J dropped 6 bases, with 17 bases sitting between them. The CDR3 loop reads CASSSGRASAEQYF. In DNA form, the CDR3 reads TGTGCCAGCAGCTCTGGCAGGGCTAGCGCCGAGCAGTACTTC.

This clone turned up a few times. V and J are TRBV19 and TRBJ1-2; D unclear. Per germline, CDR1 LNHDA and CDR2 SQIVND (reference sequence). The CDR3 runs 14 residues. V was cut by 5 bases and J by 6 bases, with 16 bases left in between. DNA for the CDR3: TGTGCCAGTAGTCCCGTCGGGTCGGCGGATGGCTACACCTTC. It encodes CASSPVGSADGYTF.

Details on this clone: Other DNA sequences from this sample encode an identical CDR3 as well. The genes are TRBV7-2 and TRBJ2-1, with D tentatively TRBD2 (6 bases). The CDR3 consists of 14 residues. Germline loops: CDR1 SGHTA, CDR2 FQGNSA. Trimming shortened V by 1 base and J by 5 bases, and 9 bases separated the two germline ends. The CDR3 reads CASSLGAGNNEQFF. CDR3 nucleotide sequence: TGTGCCAGCAGCTTAGGGGCGGGAAACAATGAGCAGTTCTTC.

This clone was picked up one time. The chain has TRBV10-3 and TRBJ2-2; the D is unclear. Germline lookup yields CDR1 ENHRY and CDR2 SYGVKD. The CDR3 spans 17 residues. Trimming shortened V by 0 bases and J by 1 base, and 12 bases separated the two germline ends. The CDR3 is CAISESISRLNTGELFF. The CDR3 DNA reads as TGTGCCATCAGTGAGTCGATCTCTCGGCTGAACACCGGGGAGCTGTTTTTT.

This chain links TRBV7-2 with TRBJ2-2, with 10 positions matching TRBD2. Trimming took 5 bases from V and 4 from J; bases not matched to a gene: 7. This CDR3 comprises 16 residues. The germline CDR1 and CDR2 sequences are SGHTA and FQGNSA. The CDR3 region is CASSPRGTSVTGELFF. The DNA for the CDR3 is TGTGCCAGCAGCCCCCGGGGGACTAGCGTCACCGGGGAGCTGTTTTTT.

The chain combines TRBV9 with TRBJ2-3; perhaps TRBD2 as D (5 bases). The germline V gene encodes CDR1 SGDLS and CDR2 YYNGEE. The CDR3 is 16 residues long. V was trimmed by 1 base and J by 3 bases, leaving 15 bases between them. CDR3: CASSVTPASRTDTQYF. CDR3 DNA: TGTGCCAGCAGCGTAACGCCGGCTAGCCGAACAGATACGCAGTATTTT.

In nucleotides, the CDR3 is TGTGCCACCAGCACCCAGGCAGGGGGCTCCTACGAGCAGTACTTC. Encoded protein: CATSTQAGGSYEQYF. The chain recombines TRBV15 with TRBJ2-7, with 7 positions matching TRBD1. V was clipped by 4 bases and J by 0 bases; unmatched bases: 6. The CDR3 loop spans 15 amino acids. Germline values: CDR1 LNHNV, CDR2 YYDKDF (reference sequence).

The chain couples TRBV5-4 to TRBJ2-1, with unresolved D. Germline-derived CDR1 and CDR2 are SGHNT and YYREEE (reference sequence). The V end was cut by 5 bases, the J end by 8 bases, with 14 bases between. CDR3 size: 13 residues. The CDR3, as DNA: TGTGCCAGCAGTTTGAGCACCGGCCATGAGCAGTTCTTC. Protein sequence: CASSLSTGHEQFF.

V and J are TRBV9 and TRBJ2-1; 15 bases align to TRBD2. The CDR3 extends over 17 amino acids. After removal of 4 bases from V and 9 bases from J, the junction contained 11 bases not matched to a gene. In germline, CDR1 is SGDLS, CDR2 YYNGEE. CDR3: CASSSWTSGRANSEQFF. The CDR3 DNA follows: TGTGCCAGCAGCTCCTGGACTAGCGGGAGGGCTAATAGTGAGCAGTTCTTC.

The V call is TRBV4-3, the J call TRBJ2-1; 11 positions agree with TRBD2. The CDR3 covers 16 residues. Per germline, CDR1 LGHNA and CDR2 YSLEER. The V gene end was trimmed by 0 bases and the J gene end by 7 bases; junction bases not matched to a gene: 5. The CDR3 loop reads CASSQDVRLAGNEQFF. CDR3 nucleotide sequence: TGCGCCAGCAGCCAAGATGTCCGACTAGCGGGGAATGAGCAGTTCTTC.

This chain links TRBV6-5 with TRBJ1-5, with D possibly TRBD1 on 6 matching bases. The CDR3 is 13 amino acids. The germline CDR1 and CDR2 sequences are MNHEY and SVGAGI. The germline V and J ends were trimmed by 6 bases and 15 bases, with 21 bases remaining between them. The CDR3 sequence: CASRGTGTSLRHF. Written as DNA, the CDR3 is TGTGCCAGCAGAGGTACCGGGACATCCCTACGGCATTTT.

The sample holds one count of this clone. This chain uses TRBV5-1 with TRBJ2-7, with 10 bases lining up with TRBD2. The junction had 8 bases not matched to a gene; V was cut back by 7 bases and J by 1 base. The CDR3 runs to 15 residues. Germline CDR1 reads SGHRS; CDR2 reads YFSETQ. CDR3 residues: CASGEVAGGSYEQYF. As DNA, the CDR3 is TGCGCCAGCGGGGAAGTAGCGGGAGGTTCCTACGAGCAGTACTTC.

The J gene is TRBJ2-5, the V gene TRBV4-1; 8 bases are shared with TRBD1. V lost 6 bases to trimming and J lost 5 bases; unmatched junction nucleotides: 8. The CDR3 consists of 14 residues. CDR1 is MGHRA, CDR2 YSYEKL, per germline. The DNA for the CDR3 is TGCGCCAGCAGTCACCAGGGGGCAGGGGAGACCCAGTACTTC. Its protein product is CASSHQGAGETQYF.

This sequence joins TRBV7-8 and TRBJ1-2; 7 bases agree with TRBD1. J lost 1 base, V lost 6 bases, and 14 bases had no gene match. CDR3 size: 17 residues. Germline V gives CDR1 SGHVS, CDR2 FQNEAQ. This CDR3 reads CASRRFPGQVYNYGYTF. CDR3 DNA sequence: TGTGCCAGCAGGCGCTTCCCAGGACAGGTTTATAACTATGGCTACACCTTC. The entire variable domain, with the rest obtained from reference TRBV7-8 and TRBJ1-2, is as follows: GAGVSQSPRYKVAKRGQDVALRCDPISGHVSLFWYQQALGQGPEFLTYFQNEAQLDKSGLPSDRFFAERPEGSVSTLKIQRTQQEDSAVYLCASRRFPGQVYNYGYTFGSGTRLTVV.

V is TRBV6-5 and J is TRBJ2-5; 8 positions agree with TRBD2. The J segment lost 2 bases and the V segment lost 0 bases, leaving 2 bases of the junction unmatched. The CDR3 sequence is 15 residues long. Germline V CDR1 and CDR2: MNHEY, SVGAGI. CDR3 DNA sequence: TGTGCCAGCAGTTACTCCCGGGGGGGTCAAGAGACCCAGTACTTC. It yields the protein CASSYSRGGQETQYF.